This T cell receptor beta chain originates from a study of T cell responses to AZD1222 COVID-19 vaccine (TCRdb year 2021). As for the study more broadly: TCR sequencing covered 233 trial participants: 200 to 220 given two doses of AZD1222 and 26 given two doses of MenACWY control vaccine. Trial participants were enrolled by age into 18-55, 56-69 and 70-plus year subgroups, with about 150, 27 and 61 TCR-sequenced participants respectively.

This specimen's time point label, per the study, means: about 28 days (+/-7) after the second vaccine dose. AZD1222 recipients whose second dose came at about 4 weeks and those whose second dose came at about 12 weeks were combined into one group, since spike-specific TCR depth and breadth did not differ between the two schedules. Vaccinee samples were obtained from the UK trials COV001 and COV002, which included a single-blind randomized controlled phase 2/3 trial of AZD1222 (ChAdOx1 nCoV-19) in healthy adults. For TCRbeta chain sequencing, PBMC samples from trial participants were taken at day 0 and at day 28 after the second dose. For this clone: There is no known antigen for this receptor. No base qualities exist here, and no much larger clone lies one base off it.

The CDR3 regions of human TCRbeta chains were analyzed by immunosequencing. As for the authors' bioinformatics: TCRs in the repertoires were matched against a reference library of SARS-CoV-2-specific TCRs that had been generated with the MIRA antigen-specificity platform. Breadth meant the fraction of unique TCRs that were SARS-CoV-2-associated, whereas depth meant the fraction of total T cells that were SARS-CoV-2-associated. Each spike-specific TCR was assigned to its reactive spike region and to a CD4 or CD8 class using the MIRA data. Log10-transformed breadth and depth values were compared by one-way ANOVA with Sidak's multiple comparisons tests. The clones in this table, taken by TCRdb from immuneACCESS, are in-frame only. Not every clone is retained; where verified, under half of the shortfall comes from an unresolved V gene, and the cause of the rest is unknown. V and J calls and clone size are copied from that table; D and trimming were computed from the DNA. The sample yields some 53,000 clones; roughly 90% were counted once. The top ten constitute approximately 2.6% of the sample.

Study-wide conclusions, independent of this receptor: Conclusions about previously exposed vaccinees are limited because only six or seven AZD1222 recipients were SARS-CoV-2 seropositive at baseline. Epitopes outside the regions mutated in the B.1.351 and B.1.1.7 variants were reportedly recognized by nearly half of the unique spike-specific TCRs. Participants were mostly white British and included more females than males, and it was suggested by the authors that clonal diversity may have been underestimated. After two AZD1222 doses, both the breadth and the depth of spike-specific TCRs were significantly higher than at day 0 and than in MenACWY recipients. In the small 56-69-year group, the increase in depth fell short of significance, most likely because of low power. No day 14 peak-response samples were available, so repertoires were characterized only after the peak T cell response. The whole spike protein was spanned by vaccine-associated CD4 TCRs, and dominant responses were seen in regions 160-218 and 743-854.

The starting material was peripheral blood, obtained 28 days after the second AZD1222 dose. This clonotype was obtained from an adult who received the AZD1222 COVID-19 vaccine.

The nucleotides read TGTGCCAGTAGTAGGGGACTAGCGGGAGGGCCGAGGTCTCAGGAGCAGTACTTC. Its protein is CASSRGLAGGPRSQEQYF. The chain is encoded by TRBV19 joined to TRBJ2-7; 16 central nucleotides agree with TRBD2. V is pruned by 4 bases and J by 7 bases, leaving 13 bases of the junction without a gene match. The germline V gene (reference sequence) yields LNHDA for CDR1 and SQIVND for CDR2. From the cysteine up to the phenylalanine, the CDR3 has a length of 18 residues. Just CDR3 DNA is preserved here, 54 bases in frame from base 1.